The clone carrying this T cell receptor (beta chain) has more than one count but fewer than ten. Assay used: immunoSEQ multiplex PCR; TCRdb lists only in-frame clones, some missing. The table lists approximately 86,000 clones, approximately 80% of them singletons. This CDR3 is built from 12 residues. The germline V gene has CDR1 SGHVS and CDR2 FQNEAQ. The ends lost 6 bases at V and 6 bases at J; junction bases unmatched: 4. This sample is drawn from a study of PD-L1 blockade in urothelial cancer. Time point here: pretreatment peripheral blood. Patients suffered from locally advanced or metastatic urothelial carcinoma.

This chain links TRBV7-8 with TRBJ2-7; 8 bases map to TRBD1. Sequences were derived from PBMCs, sampled around atezolizumab (anti-PD-L1) treatment. The receptor comes from a man in his forties or fifties with urothelial cancer. The CDR3: CASRGRGPEQYF. The DNA for the CDR3 is TGTGCCAGCAGGGGCAGGGGGCCCGAGCAGTACTTC. The whole variable domain, remainder taken from reference TRBV7-8 and TRBJ2-7, is GAGVSQSPRYKVAKRGQDVALRCDPISGHVSLFWYQQALGQGPEFLTYFQNEAQLDKSGLPSDRFFAERPEGSVSTLKIQRTQQEDSAVYLCASRGRGPEQYFGPGTRLTVT.